This TCR beta chain was sequenced during a study of blood T cell repertoires in COVID-19. Per germline, CDR1 MDHEN and CDR2 SYDVKM. Trimming cost V 5 bases and J 5 bases; bases outside gene matches: 0. The CDR3 is 12 residues long. Sequencing was performed with immunoSEQ multiplex PCR; in TCRdb, only in-frame clones are kept and a portion is missing. The sample holds about 200,000 clones; 80% to 90% are singletons and the top ten take roughly 8.8%. The clonotype originates from a woman between 18 and 30 years old who had recovered from COVID-19. This rearrangement joins TRBV28 to TRBJ1-5; 7 bases agree with TRBD1. Sequencing was done on a sample of PBMCs or T cells enriched from blood (not recorded which). This chain's CDR3 is CASSGQDQPQHF. For the CDR3, the DNA is TGTGCCAGCAGTGGACAGGATCAGCCCCAGCATTTT.